This T cell receptor beta chain was observed in a study of blood T cell repertoires in COVID-19. Clones were sequenced by immunoSEQ multiplex PCR, and TCRdb holds only the in-frame ones, with some missing. The table records a few hundred thousand clones, 80% to 90% of them present only once. The CDR3 is made up of 13 amino acids. Trimming pared 2 bases from V and 3 bases from J, leaving 7 bases between. Germline lookup yields CDR1 SGHTA and CDR2 FQGTGA. What was sequenced was PBMCs or T cells enriched from blood (not recorded which). This sequence was found in a woman aged 40 to 55 with acute COVID-19. The chain carries TRBV7-3 and TRBJ2-5; D is perhaps TRBD2 (5 bases). The DNA of the CDR3 is TGTGCCAGCAGCTTATCCGGGGAAGAGACCCAGTACTTC. Translated, it gives CASSLSGEETQYF. Full variable domain (rest looked up from reference TRBV7-3 and TRBJ2-5): GAGVSQTPSNKVTEKGKYVELRCDPISGHTALYWYRQSLGQGPEFLIYFQGTGAADDSGLPNDRFFAVRPEGSVSTLKIQRTERGDSAVYLCASSLSGEETQYFGPGTRLLVL.